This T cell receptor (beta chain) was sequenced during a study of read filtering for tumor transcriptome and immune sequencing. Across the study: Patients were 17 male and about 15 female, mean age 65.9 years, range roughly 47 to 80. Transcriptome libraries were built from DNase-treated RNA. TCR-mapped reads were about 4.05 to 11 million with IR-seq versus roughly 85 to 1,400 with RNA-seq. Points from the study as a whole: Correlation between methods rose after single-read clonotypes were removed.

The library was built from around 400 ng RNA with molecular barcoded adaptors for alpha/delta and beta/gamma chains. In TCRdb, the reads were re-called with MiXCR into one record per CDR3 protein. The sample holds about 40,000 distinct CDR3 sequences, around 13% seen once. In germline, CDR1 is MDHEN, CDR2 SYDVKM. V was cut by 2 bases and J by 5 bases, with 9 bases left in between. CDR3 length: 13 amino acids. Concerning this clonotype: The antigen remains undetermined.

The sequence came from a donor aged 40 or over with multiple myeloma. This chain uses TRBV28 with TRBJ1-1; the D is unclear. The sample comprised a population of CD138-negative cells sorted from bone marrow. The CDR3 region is CASSLAGGTEAFF. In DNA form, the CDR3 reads TGTGCCAGCAGTTTAGCTGGTGGAACTGAAGCTTTCTTT.